The present TCR beta chain was sequenced within a study of T cell repertoires in cytomegalovirus infection. Background on the study: Recently identified HLA-C-restricted CMV epitopes were used, and well-studied HLA-B-restricted CMV epitopes were used as well. Matching HLA type, along with CMV infection, was indicated by public TCR beta signatures. Study findings and constraints: What dominated the ex vivo response were HLA-C-restricted CMV-specific TCR beta clonotypes. CMV carriers with the relevant HLA were identified by cumulative public TCR beta family frequency.

V lost 0 bases and J lost 10, with 13 bases in between. Germline CDR1 reads LGHNA; CDR2 reads YSLEER. The CDR3 extends over 14 amino acids. A note on this clonotype: Antigen specificity is unknown.

From the reads, TCRdb called clonotypes with MiXCR, one entry per CDR3 protein. The data show about 52,000 distinct CDR3 sequences, around 20% seen once. The receptor was isolated from a human donor in good health (CMV status not recorded). Some clones in this sample may be carry-over from other donors' samples. The source was CD8+ T cells from cultured PBMCs, collected from culture after CMV antigen stimulation. This chain links TRBV4-3 with TRBJ2-4, with D hard to call. For the CDR3, the DNA is TGCGCCAGCAGCCAAGATCTGAGACACCCGATTCAGTACTTC. As protein: CASSQDLRHPIQYF.